This record covers a single TCR beta chain. Original processing methods: Reference gene primer amplification gave estimated nucleated cell counts. The assay was immunoSEQ multiplex PCR, and TCRdb's table has in-frame clones only and misses some. The V and J calls and clone size were taken over from that table, and D and trimming were inferred from the DNA. The table includes 200,000 to 250,000 clones, around 80% detected once. The data were obtained in a study of blood T cell repertoires in COVID-19. The CDR3 spans 14 residues. V lost 4 bases and J lost 3, with 13 bases in between. From germline, CDR1 is SGHRS and CDR2 YFSETQ. Study members were between about 18 and 89 years old and lived in 20 to 25 US regions.

The rearrangement uses TRBV5-1 and TRBJ1-2; D is ambiguous. This clonotype originated in a man aged 35 to 55 who had recovered from COVID-19. Sequenced material: PBMCs or T cells enriched from blood (not recorded which). Here the CDR3 reads CASSVPGDYYGYTF. CDR3 in DNA: TGCGCCAGCAGCGTCCCCGGGGATTACTATGGCTACACCTTC.